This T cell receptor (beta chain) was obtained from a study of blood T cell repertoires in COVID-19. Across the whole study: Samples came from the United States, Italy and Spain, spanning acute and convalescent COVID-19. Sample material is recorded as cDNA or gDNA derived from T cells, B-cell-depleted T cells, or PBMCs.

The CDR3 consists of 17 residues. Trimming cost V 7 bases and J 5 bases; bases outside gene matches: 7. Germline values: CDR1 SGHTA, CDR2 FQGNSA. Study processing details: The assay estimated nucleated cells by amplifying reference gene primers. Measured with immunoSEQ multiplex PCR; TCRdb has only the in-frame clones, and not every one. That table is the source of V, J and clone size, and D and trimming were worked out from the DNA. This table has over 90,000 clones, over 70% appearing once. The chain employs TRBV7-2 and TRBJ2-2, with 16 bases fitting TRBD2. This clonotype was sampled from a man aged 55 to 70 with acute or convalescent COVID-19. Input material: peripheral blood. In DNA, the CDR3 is TGTGCCAGCATCCCCCCGGGACTAGCGGGAGGGACCGGGGAGCTGTTTTTT. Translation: CASIPPGLAGGTGELFF.